This entry lists 22 T cell receptor beta chains sequenced from one sample in a study of blood T cell repertoires in COVID-19 (dated by TCRdb to the early 2020s). The library was obtained by the immunoSEQ multiplex PCR assay. TCRdb mirrors the immuneACCESS table, restricted to in-frame sequences. Some clones are absent from its copies; in checked studies, under half trace to an unresolved V gene, and the reason for the others is unknown. The sample table holds around 6,300 clones, of which around 80% were seen once. The top ten clones comprise under 15% of the sample. The sequenced sample consisted of peripheral blood. Every receptor here comes from a human donor with active COVID-19. The donor label of this sample is uncertain.

The chain has TRBV5-1 and TRBJ1-5, with 8 bases that match TRBD1. With 0 bases clipped from V and 3 bases from J, the junction kept 2 bases outside the gene matches. The CDR3 length is 15 residues. Germline CDR1 reads SGHRS; CDR2 reads YFSETQ. CDR3 in amino acids: CASSLEQGDNQPQHF. The CDR3 nucleotides read TGCGCCAGCAGCTTGGAACAGGGGGACAATCAGCCCCAGCATTTT.

The chain combines TRBV4-2 with TRBJ2-5; D gene unclear. The ends were cut back, 0 bases at V and 3 bases at J, with 14 bases in the middle. Germline assignment: CDR1 LGHNA and CDR2 YNFKEQ. The CDR3 has 16 residues. The CDR3 spells CASSQDSWQAKETQYF. CDR3 DNA sequence: TGTGCCAGCAGCCAAGATTCCTGGCAGGCCAAAGAGACCCAGTACTTC.

This rearrangement joins TRBV6-2 or TRBV6-3 to TRBJ2-2; D might be TRBD2 (6 bases). V was pared by 4 bases and J by 3 bases, with 15 bases between. Germline CDR1 MNHEY, CDR2 SVGEGT. This CDR3 region has 16 residues. CDR3 coding DNA: TGTGCCAGCAGTTTAGGAGGGACCTTCTACACCGGGGAGCTGTTTTTT. Amino acids: CASSLGGTFYTGELFF.

The rearrangement links TRBV3-1 (or the pseudogene TRBV3-2) to TRBJ2-7, with TRBD2 identical over 8 bases. CDR3 length: 17 amino acids. The junction had 12 bases not matched to a gene; V was cut back by 2 bases and J by 3 bases. From germline, CDR1 is LGHDT and CDR2 YNNKEL (reference sequence). CDR3 in amino acids: CASSQTPPREVLYEQYF. In nucleotides, the CDR3 is TGTGCCAGCAGCCAAACACCTCCGCGGGAGGTCCTCTACGAGCAGTACTTC.

The chain carries TRBV11-2 and TRBJ2-3; D unresolved. Between the trimmed V and J ends, which lost 7 bases and 2 bases, there was a span of 13 bases. From germline, CDR1 is SGHAT and CDR2 FQNNGV. This CDR3 comprises 14 residues. For the CDR3, the DNA is TGTGCCAGCACCCAGACAAGGTACACAGATACGCAGTATTTT. Protein: CASTQTRYTDTQYF.

The rearrangement uses TRBV9 and TRBJ2-3; the match to TRBD2 covers 7 bases. This CDR3 contains 15 residues. The ends lost 3 bases at V and 0 bases at J; junction bases unmatched: 4. CDR1 SGDLS and CDR2 YYNGEE come from the germline V gene. CDR3 residues: CASSASGSSTDTQYF. CDR3 DNA sequence: TGTGCCAGCAGCGCTAGCGGATCAAGCACAGATACGCAGTATTTT.

The chain has TRBV19 and TRBJ2-1; 10 nucleotides line up with TRBD2. In germline, CDR1 is LNHDA, CDR2 SQIVND (reference sequence). The V segment lost 3 bases and the J segment 9 bases; nucleotides outside the gene matches: 5. This CDR3 contains 14 residues. CDR3 DNA sequence: TGTGCCAGTAGTATGCTAGCGGGAGCCAGTGAGCAGTTCTTC. Translated: CASSMLAGASEQFF.

This clone was found once. This rearrangement joins TRBV1 to TRBJ2-3; the table's D call of TRBD2 was not tested on the DNA. TRBV1 is flagged as a pseudogene. The CDR3 consists of 21 residues. CDR3 in amino acids: CTSSQSPAGTSGPNSTDTQYF. The CDR3 DNA follows: TGCACCAGCAGCCAATCTCCGGCCGGGACTAGCGGGCCGAACAGCACAGATACGCAGTATTTT.

This CDR3 is CASSSRGQGTDTQYF. In nucleotides, the CDR3 is TGTGCCAGCAGCTCTAGGGGGCAGGGCACAGATACGCAGTATTTT. The V call is TRBV5-4, the J call TRBJ2-3, with 7 positions matching TRBD1. Germline CDR1 and CDR2: SGHNT and YYREEE (reference sequence). This CDR3 has 15 residues. V lost 3 bases to trimming and J lost 1 base; unmatched junction nucleotides: 5.

The chain is built from TRBV2 and TRBJ1-2; 7 nucleotides line up with TRBD1. The junction had 2 bases not matched to a gene; V was cut back by 7 bases and J by 3 bases. Germline lookup yields CDR1 SNHLY and CDR2 FYNNEI. The CDR3 length is 12 residues. The CDR3 nucleotides read TGTGCCAGCAAAACAGGGGACTATGGCTACACCTTC. Translation: CASKTGDYGYTF. Combining the CDR3 with reference TRBV2 and TRBJ1-2 gives the whole variable domain EPEVTQTPSHQVTQMGQEVILRCVPISNHLYFYWYRQILGQKVEFLVSFYNNEISEKSEIFDDQFSVERPDGSNFTLKIRSTKLEDSAMYFCASKTGDYGYTFGSGTRLTVV.

This clone was seen once. Written as DNA, the CDR3 is TGTGCCAGCAGCCTCCGGACTAGCGGTCAAGAGACCCAGTACTTC. Translating it yields CASSLRTSGQETQYF. The rearrangement links TRBV3-1 (or the pseudogene TRBV3-2) to TRBJ2-5, with 10 bases fitting TRBD2. Germline assignment: CDR1 LGHDT and CDR2 YNNKEL (reference sequence). This CDR3 spans 15 amino acids. V shed 4 bases and J 2 bases; nucleotides not matched to a gene: 4.

Judged by abundance, this clone is medium-sized. V and J are TRBV19 and TRBJ2-1; 10 bases align to TRBD2. The germline V gene encodes CDR1 LNHDA and CDR2 SQIVND (reference sequence). The CDR3 sequence is 14 residues long. V shed 3 bases, J shed 8 bases, and the junction held 4 bases outside the gene matches. CDR3 loop: CASSMLAGDHEQFF. CDR3 nucleotides: TGTGCCAGTAGTATGCTAGCGGGAGACCATGAGCAGTTCTTC.

The chain links TRBV5-4 to TRBJ2-7, with D tentatively TRBD2 (6 bases). The CDR3 spans 18 residues. Germline CDR1 is SGHNT and CDR2 is YYREEE (reference sequence). The germline V and J ends were trimmed by 0 bases and 1 base, with 20 bases remaining between them. CDR3 nucleotides: TGTGCCAGCAGCTTGGACCTAACCCGGGACTTCCTATCCTACGAGCAGTACTTC. Its protein product is CASSLDLTRDFLSYEQYF.

The rearrangement joins TRBV5-4 to TRBJ2-3; TRBD2 matches 8 bases. This CDR3 contains 14 residues. Germline CDR1 and CDR2: SGHNT and YYREEE (reference sequence). Unmatched junction bases numbered 12, after V lost 9 bases and J lost 6 bases. DNA of the CDR3: TGTGCCACAAAACTCGGGACTAGGACCGATACGCAGTATTTT. Protein product: CATKLGTRTDTQYF.

This clone appeared once. This rearrangement joins TRBV7-9 to TRBJ1-6; D is perhaps TRBD1 (5 bases). Germline V gene lookup returns CDR1 SEHNR and CDR2 FQNEAQ (reference sequence). CDR3 length: 11 amino acids. Trimming stripped 7 bases from V and 13 bases from J, with 11 bases between. The CDR3 bases are TGTGCCAGCAACCCTGGGGCCCCCCTCCACTTT. Amino acids: CASNPGAPLHF.

J is TRBJ1-6 and V is TRBV5-1; D gene unclear. CDR3 length equals 15 residues. Germline CDR1 is SGHRS and CDR2 is YFSETQ. Trimming removed 0 bases from V and 6 bases from J, with 10 bases in between. This chain's CDR3 is CASSLAGVGNSPLHF. The DNA of the CDR3 is TGCGCCAGCAGCTTGGCGGGAGTGGGTAATTCACCCCTCCACTTT.

V usage is TRBV30 and J usage is TRBJ2-2, with D tentatively TRBD2 (7 bases). Trimming pared 0 bases from V and 4 bases from J, leaving 9 bases between. The CDR3 is 14 amino acids. CDR1 is GTSNPN and CDR2 is SVGIG in the germline V gene (reference sequence). The CDR3 spells CAWSVGGATGELFF. In nucleotides, the CDR3 is TGTGCCTGGAGTGTTGGGGGGGCCACCGGGGAGCTGTTTTTT.

J is TRBJ1-2 and V is TRBV15; possible D gene TRBD1, 6 bases. The CDR3 spans 15 residues. Per germline, CDR1 LNHNV and CDR2 YYDKDF (reference sequence). The V end lost 5 bases, the J end lost 4 bases, and 17 bases lay between the germline ends. Here the CDR3 reads CATSPRTASSYGYTF. The CDR3 coding sequence is TGTGCCACCAGCCCCCGGACAGCCTCTAGCTATGGCTACACCTTC.

The genes are TRBV14 and TRBJ2-2; 9 bases are a match to TRBD1. With 2 bases clipped from V and 5 bases from J, the junction kept 6 bases outside the gene matches. The CDR3 length is 16 residues. CDR1 and CDR2 (germline): SGHDN, FVKESK. CDR3 nucleotide sequence: TGTGCCAGCAGCCAAAACAGGGGGCGTTCGACCGGGGAGCTGTTTTTT. Protein product: CASSQNRGRSTGELFF. Combining the CDR3 with reference TRBV14 and TRBJ2-2 gives the whole variable domain EAGVTQFPSHSVIEKGQTVTLRCDPISGHDNLYWYRRVMGKEIKFLLHFVKESKQDESGMPNNRFLAERTGGTYSTLKVQPAELEDSGVYFCASSQNRGRSTGELFFGEGSRLTVL.

The chain recombines TRBV12-3 or TRBV12-4 with TRBJ2-1; TRBD1 aligns across 7 bases. The CDR3 consists of 13 residues. V lost 6 bases, J lost 6 bases, and 5 bases stayed unmatched. The CDR3 DNA is TGTGCCAGCAGCGTGACAGGGTTCAATGAGCAGTTCTTC. It translates to CASSVTGFNEQFF.

The chain links TRBV11-2 to TRBJ2-6, with D hard to call. Germline V lookup: CDR1 SGHAT, CDR2 FQNNGV. V lost 2 bases and J 0 bases, leaving 2 bases between the germline ends. This CDR3 comprises 14 residues. CDR3: CASSLLSGANVLTF. The CDR3, as DNA: TGTGCCAGCAGCTTACTCTCTGGGGCCAACGTCCTGACTTTC.

V and J are TRBV7-9 and TRBJ1-1; TRBD1 is a possible D gene (5 bases). Germline values: CDR1 SEHNR, CDR2 FQNEAQ (reference sequence). This CDR3 contains 16 residues. V was cut by 5 bases and J by 6 bases, with 22 bases left in between. The CDR3 nucleotides read TGTGCCAGCAGCGTACAGATGACAGCTACCGGCGCTGAAGCTTTCTTT. It codes for CASSVQMTATGAEAFF.